Listed here are 27 T cell receptor beta chains from one sample, sequenced in a study of cytomegalovirus exposure and HLA in healthy donors. It was with 60 Vbeta and 13 Jbeta primers that the PCR ran. TCRdb's table, derived via immunoSEQ multiplex PCR, lists solely in-frame clones and lacks some. The repertoire holds about 190,000 clones, with around 79% as singletons. The sample taken for sequencing was PBMCs. The receptors were sampled from a woman aged 50 to 60 in good health and CMV-seronegative.

The chain employs TRBV9 and TRBJ1-4; D remains unclear. The CDR3 spans 15 residues. Germline lookup yields CDR1 SGDLS and CDR2 YYNGEE. With 0 bases removed from V and 4 bases from J, the gap between germline ends came to 10 bases. The CDR3 DNA follows: TGTGCCAGCAGCGTAGGAGGCAGCTTTAATGAAAAACTGTTTTTT. This translates into CASSVGGSFNEKLFF.

The genes are TRBV5-4 and TRBJ2-5; the match to TRBD1 covers 9 bases. TRBJ2-7 matches the DNA end more closely, so the J call is doubtful. CDR1 and CDR2 (germline): SGHNT, YYREEE (reference sequence). The CDR3 spans 16 residues. CDR3 sequence reads: CASSLGRDRAVYEQYF. As DNA, the CDR3 is TGTGCCAGCAGCTTGGGTCGGGACAGGGCCGTCTACGAGCAGTACTTC.

The gene calls are TRBV5-1 and TRBJ2-5; 8 nucleotides line up with TRBD2. The ends lost 4 bases at V and 1 base at J; junction bases unmatched: 6. Germline CDR1 reads SGHRS; CDR2 reads YFSETQ. The CDR3 is 15 residues long. DNA for the CDR3: TGCGCCAGCAGCCCCTCGGGAGGGCCCCAAGAGACCCAGTACTTC. This sequence encodes CASSPSGGPQETQYF.

The rearrangement links TRBV5-5 to TRBJ2-5; a weak D match, TRBD2 (5 bases). This CDR3 is 12 amino acids long. Trimming took 9 bases from V and 3 from J, leaving 12 bases between them. The germline V gene encodes CDR1 SGHKS and CDR2 YYEKEE (reference sequence). The CDR3 loop is CATVHGKETQYF. The DNA of the CDR3 is TGTGCCACCGTTCACGGGAAAGAGACCCAGTACTTC.

V gene TRBV19 combines with J gene TRBJ1-1; TRBD1 matches at 9 bases. Germline-derived CDR1 and CDR2 are LNHDA and SQIVND (reference sequence). V gave up 5 bases and J gave up 1 base; unmatched junction bases: 5. This CDR3 is 15 amino acids long. The CDR3 sequence is CASSSRTGENTEAFF. For the CDR3, the DNA is TGTGCCAGTAGTTCAAGGACAGGGGAGAACACTGAAGCTTTCTTT. The full variable domain, in which reference TRBV19 and TRBJ1-1 provide the parts outside the CDR3, is DGGITQSPKYLFRKEGQNVTLSCEQNLNHDAMYWYRQDPGQGLRLIYYSQIVNDFQKGDIAEGYSVSREKKESFPLTVTSAQKNPTAFYLCASSSRTGENTEAFFGQGTRLTVV.

The gene calls are TRBV5-3 and TRBJ2-3; tentatively, D is TRBD2 (6 bases). TRBV5-3 is filed as an ORF, its function uncertain. With 4 bases removed from V and 3 bases from J, the gap between germline ends came to 21 bases. The CDR3 runs 17 residues. CDR3 in amino acids: CARSAYWRGQGTDTQYF. In DNA form, the CDR3 reads TGTGCCAGAAGCGCCTACTGGCGGGGCCAGGGAACAGATACGCAGTATTTT.

The chain couples TRBV18 to TRBJ1-2, with 7 bases matching TRBD1. The CDR3 is 15 amino acids. Per the germline V gene, CDR1 is KGHSH and CDR2 is LQKENI. V lost 0 bases and J lost 4; bases outside the gene matches: 5. This CDR3 is CASSPPLGQFYGYTF. The CDR3 DNA is TGTGCCAGCTCACCACCCCTGGGACAGTTCTATGGCTACACCTTC.

The chain joins TRBV28 to TRBJ2-7; D possibly corresponds to TRBD1 (6 bases). Trimming pared 2 bases from V and 3 bases from J, leaving 11 bases between. CDR1 MDHEN and CDR2 SYDVKM come from the germline V gene. This CDR3 spans 14 amino acids. Here the CDR3 reads CASSLTGQIYEQYF. CDR3 coding DNA: TGTGCCAGCAGTTTAACGGGACAAATCTACGAGCAGTACTTC.

The V gene is TRBV6-1, the J gene TRBJ1-2; no clear D. The ends were cut back, 6 bases at V and 6 bases at J, with 23 bases in the middle. CDR1 and CDR2 (germline): MNHNS, SASEGT. This CDR3 has 16 amino acids. Here the CDR3 DNA reads TGTGCCAGCAGAGAAAACATCCTTTCGGGTACGGATGGCTACACCTTC. Translating gives CASRENILSGTDGYTF.

The rearrangement joins TRBV9 to TRBJ2-7; tentatively, D is TRBD1 (6 bases). This CDR3 spans 14 amino acids. V shed 4 bases and J shed 3 bases, with 14 bases lying between them. Germline V lookup: CDR1 SGDLS, CDR2 YYNGEE. DNA for the CDR3: TGTGCCAGCAGCCCCGGGACACCCGACTACGAGCAGTACTTC. The encoded protein is CASSPGTPDYEQYF.

The table lists this clone with a few counts. The genes are TRBV7-2 and TRBJ2-2, with a weak D call TRBD1 (6 bases). Trimming removed 0 bases at V and 4 bases at J, with 9 bases between. The CDR3 loop spans 15 amino acids. Per the germline V gene, CDR1 is SGHTA and CDR2 is FQGNSA. The CDR3 loop reads CASSLARGGTGELFF. Here the CDR3 DNA reads TGTGCCAGCAGCTTAGCGAGAGGGGGCACCGGGGAGCTGTTTTTT.

This chain uses TRBV9 with TRBJ2-2; weak D call: TRBD1 (6 bases). This CDR3 is built from 16 residues. Trimming removed 3 bases at V and 4 bases at J, with 16 bases between. Germline loops: CDR1 SGDLS, CDR2 YYNGEE. This CDR3 reads CASSALTGDPTGELFF. DNA of the CDR3: TGTGCCAGCAGCGCCCTGACAGGCGACCCCACCGGGGAGCTGTTTTTT.

The genes are TRBV19 and TRBJ1-6; tentatively, D is TRBD1 (6 bases). V was cut by 1 base and J by 8 bases, with 12 bases left in between. The CDR3 is made up of 15 amino acids. CDR1 and CDR2 (germline): LNHDA, SQIVND (reference sequence). CDR3 in amino acids: CASSIAGDRYSPLHF. CDR3 DNA: TGTGCCAGTAGTATAGCAGGGGACCGATATTCACCCCTCCACTTT. The entire variable domain, with the rest obtained from reference TRBV19 and TRBJ1-6, is as follows: DGGITQSPKYLFRKEGQNVTLSCEQNLNHDAMYWYRQDPGQGLRLIYYSQIVNDFQKGDIAEGYSVSREKKESFPLTVTSAQKNPTAFYLCASSIAGDRYSPLHFGNGTRLTVT.

The J gene is TRBJ2-1, the V gene TRBV4-3; TRBD2 aligns across 11 bases. The V gene's germline CDR1 is LGHNA and CDR2 YSLEER. Trimming took 2 bases from V and 6 from J; bases not matched to a gene: 0. The CDR3 runs to 14 residues. The CDR3 reads CASSQLAGGNEQFF. The CDR3 DNA follows: TGCGCCAGCAGCCAACTAGCGGGAGGCAATGAGCAGTTCTTC.

This clone was observed once. The genes are TRBV25-1 and TRBJ1-1; perhaps TRBD1 as D (5 bases). The CDR3 has 15 residues. The germline CDR1 and CDR2 sequences are MGHDK and SYGVNS. V was clipped by 2 bases and J by 3 bases, with 13 bases between them. The CDR3 DNA reads as TGTGCCAGCAGTGAACCGGCGGCCAGGGACACTGAAGCTTTCTTT. This sequence encodes CASSEPAARDTEAFF.

The gene calls are TRBV14 and TRBJ1-4, with TRBD1 matching over 9 bases. Germline V gene data show CDR1 as SGHDN and CDR2 as FVKESK. This CDR3 is built from 19 residues. The V segment lost 4 bases and the J segment 5 bases; nucleotides outside the gene matches: 17. CDR3 in DNA: TGTGCCAGCAGCCCTACCGGACAGGGGAACGTAGGGGGAAATGAAAAACTGTTTTTT. This encodes CASSPTGQGNVGGNEKLFF.

The chain joins TRBV6-1 to TRBJ2-6; TRBD1 matches at 8 bases. The V segment lost 2 bases and the J segment 1 base; nucleotides outside the gene matches: 10. CDR1 MNHNS and CDR2 SASEGT come from the germline V gene. This CDR3 spans 19 amino acids. CDR3 DNA: TGTGCCAGCAGTGAACGGGCCAGGGGGCGCATATCTGGGGCCAACGTCCTGACTTTC. As protein: CASSERARGRISGANVLTF.

A few counts support this clone. V and J are TRBV28 and TRBJ1-1; 8 bases agree with TRBD1. The CDR3 totals 16 residues. V lost 2 bases to trimming and J lost 6 bases; unmatched junction nucleotides: 11. Germline V lookup: CDR1 MDHEN, CDR2 SYDVKM. The CDR3 DNA sequence: TGTGCCAGCAGTTTAGCTCAGGGGGCGCGAGGCGCTGAAGCTTTCTTT. Protein product: CASSLAQGARGAEAFF.

This clone was counted between two and nine times. This chain joins TRBV7-8 and TRBJ2-1, with 14 nucleotides matching TRBD2. The CDR3 runs to 17 residues. CDR1 is SGHVS, CDR2 FQNEAQ, per germline. Trimming at V came to 5 bases and at J to 3 bases, leaving 6 bases not matched to a gene. The CDR3: CASSQGLAGVLYNEQFF. For the CDR3, the DNA is TGTGCCAGCAGCCAGGGACTAGCGGGGGTCCTCTACAATGAGCAGTTCTTC.

The rearrangement links TRBV4-2 to TRBJ1-2, with D unclear. Trimming pared 1 base from V and 3 bases from J, leaving 6 bases between. Germline V gene lookup returns CDR1 LGHNA and CDR2 YNFKEQ. The CDR3 has 13 amino acids. CDR3 in DNA: TGTGCCAGCAGCCAAGGAGGATACTATGGCTACACCTTC. Translated, it gives CASSQGGYYGYTF.

This clone was seen only a few times. The DNA of the CDR3 is TGTGCCAGCAGTTACGATGCGGTCGAGAACACTGAAGCTTTCTTT. Amino acids: CASSYDAVENTEAFF. This chain joins TRBV6-6 and TRBJ1-1; D is undetermined. The germline V gene encodes CDR1 MNHNY and CDR2 SVGAGI (reference sequence). CDR3 length: 15 amino acids. V was clipped by 2 bases and J by 1 base, with 11 bases between them.

This clone is a singleton in its sample. The CDR3 region is CAISAGTGSYEQYF. The CDR3 DNA is TGTGCCATCAGTGCTGGGACAGGGAGCTACGAGCAGTACTTC. The chain uses TRBV10-3 and TRBJ2-7; TRBD1 matches 9 bases. J gave up 3 bases and V 4 bases, and 4 bases lay outside the gene matches. The CDR3 is made up of 14 amino acids. Germline V gene data show CDR1 as ENHRY and CDR2 as SYGVKD.

V and J are TRBV28 and TRBJ1-1; 7 positions agree with TRBD1. CDR3 length equals 16 residues. The V and J ends lost 5 bases and 5 bases, in that order; junction bases with no gene match: 14. Germline CDR1 and CDR2: MDHEN and SYDVKM. CDR3 region: CASSPRGWTGGTEAFF. The CDR3 DNA reads as TGTGCCAGCAGTCCCAGGGGGTGGACAGGAGGGACTGAAGCTTTCTTT.

The rearrangement uses TRBV4-3 and TRBJ2-3; TRBD2 agrees at 8 bases. Germline values: CDR1 LGHNA, CDR2 YSLEER. J gave up 6 bases and V 1 base, and 3 bases lay outside the gene matches. The CDR3 loop spans 14 amino acids. The CDR3 DNA reads as TGCGCCAGCAGCCAAGCGCGGGAGGTTGATACGCAGTATTTT. It encodes CASSQAREVDTQYF.

V gene TRBV7-3 combines with J gene TRBJ2-7; TRBD2 agrees at 15 bases. Germline lookup yields CDR1 SGHTA and CDR2 FQGTGA. The CDR3 is 14 residues long. J was trimmed by 6 bases and V by 4 bases; bases with no gene match: 1. CDR3 bases: TGTGCCAGCAGCTCGGGACTAGCGGGAGGCGAGCAGTACTTC. Protein product: CASSSGLAGGEQYF.

The chain links TRBV2 to TRBJ2-1, with 12 bases identical to TRBD2. V dropped 7 bases and J dropped 8; count of bases not matched to a gene: 9. This CDR3 has 15 amino acids. Germline values: CDR1 SNHLY, CDR2 FYNNEI. The CDR3 region has the DNA TGTGCCAGCAACGAACTAGCGGGAGGTAGCGATGAGCAGTTCTTC. Translated, it gives CASNELAGGSDEQFF.

The chain combines TRBV25-1 with TRBJ2-7; 11 bases fit TRBD2. J lost 0 bases, V lost 7 bases, and 11 bases had no gene match. The germline V gene has CDR1 MGHDK and CDR2 SYGVNS. The CDR3 spans 17 residues. The CDR3 DNA sequence: TGTGCCAGCACCCGGACTAGCGGGCCGGGTGCCTCCTACGAGCAGTACTTC. Amino acid sequence: CASTRTSGPGASYEQYF.